This T cell receptor (beta chain) was captured in a study of T-cell reconstitution after alpha-beta-depleted transplantation in children. Preparation of the TCRbeta library involved a method that used unique molecular identifiers. Each CDR3 protein is one row after TCRdb ran MiXCR on the PCR reads. The sample lists hundreds of thousands of distinct CDR3 sequences, less than 35% occurring once. Trimming shortened V by 0 bases and J by 6 bases, and 17 bases separated the two germline ends. This CDR3 spans 15 amino acids. CDR1 and CDR2 from the germline V gene are DFQATT and SNEGSKA (reference sequence).

Sequenced material: PBMCs from the stem cell graft donor, taken from the stem cell graft. The receptor comes from a human donor who donated a stem cell graft to a child with aplastic anemia. The rearrangement uses TRBV20-1 and TRBJ1-2; weak D call: TRBD1 (6 bases). The CDR3 here is CSARDPTGSLDGYTF. For the CDR3, the DNA is TGCAGTGCTAGAGATCCAACAGGGAGTTTGGATGGCTACACCTTC.